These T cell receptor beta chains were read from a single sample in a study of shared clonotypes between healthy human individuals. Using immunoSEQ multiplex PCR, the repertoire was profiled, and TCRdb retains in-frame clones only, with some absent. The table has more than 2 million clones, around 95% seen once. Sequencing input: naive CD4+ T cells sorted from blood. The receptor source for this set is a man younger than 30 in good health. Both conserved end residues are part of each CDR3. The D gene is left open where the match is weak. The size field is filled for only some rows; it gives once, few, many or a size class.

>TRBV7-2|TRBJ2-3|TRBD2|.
TGTGCCAGCAGCTTATCAGGGACTAGCGGGATTGTAGATACGCAGTATTTT
CASSLSGTSGIVDTQYF
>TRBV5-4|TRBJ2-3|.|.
TGTGCCAGCAGCTTGGGGGGACTGCCTAGCACAGATACGCAGTATTTT
CASSLGGLPSTDTQYF
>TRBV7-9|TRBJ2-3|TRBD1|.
TGTGCCAGCAGCTTAGCGGGACAGGGCGCGAGGGATACGCAGTATTTT
CASSLAGQGARDTQYF
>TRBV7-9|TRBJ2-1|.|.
TGTGCCAGCAGCTTAGTCACCTTCGATGAGCAGTTCTTC
CASSLVTFDEQFF
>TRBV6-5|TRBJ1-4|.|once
TGTGCCAGCAGGCCTTGGGGGAGCTCTGATGAAAAACTGTTTTTT
CASRPWGSSDEKLFF
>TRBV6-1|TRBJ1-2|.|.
TGTGCCAGCAGTGAAGGCAGGGTGGATGGCTACACCTTC
CASSEGRVDGYTF
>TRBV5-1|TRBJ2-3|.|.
TGCGCCAGCAGCTGGGGGACCTCACAGGGTACAGATACGCAGTATTTT
CASSWGTSQGTDTQYF
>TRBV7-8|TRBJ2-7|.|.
TGTGCCAGCAGCTTACTGGCGGGGGCAACCTACGAGCAGTACTTC
CASSLLAGATYEQYF
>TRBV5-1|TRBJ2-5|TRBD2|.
TGCGCCAGCAGCTTCCTAGCGGGCCTGTACCAAGAGACCCAGTACTTC
CASSFLAGLYQETQYF
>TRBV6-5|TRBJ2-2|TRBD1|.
TGTGCCAGCAGCCAATACAGGGGTAACACCGGGGAGCTGTTTTTT
CASSQYRGNTGELFF
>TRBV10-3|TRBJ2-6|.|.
TGTGCCATCAGTGAACCGGAGGGGGCCAACGTCCTGACTTTC
CAISEPEGANVLTF
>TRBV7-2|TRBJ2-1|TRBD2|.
TGTGCCAGCAGGCAGACTAGCGGGGGGCCCTCGGAGCAGTTCTTC
CASRQTSGGPSEQFF
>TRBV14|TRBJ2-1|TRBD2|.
TGTGCCAGCAGCCAAGGGACTAGCGGCTACAATGAGCAGTTCTTC
CASSQGTSGYNEQFF
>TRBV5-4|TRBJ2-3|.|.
TGTGCCACCAAGGGGTCTAGCACAGATACGCAGTATTTT
CATKGSSTDTQYF
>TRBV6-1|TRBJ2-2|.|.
TGTGCCAGCAGTTTGGAGCATAACACCGGGGAGCTGTTTTTT
CASSLEHNTGELFF
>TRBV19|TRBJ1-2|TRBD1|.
TGTGCCAGTAGGGAGGACAGGGGGCATGGCTACACCTTC
CASREDRGHGYTF
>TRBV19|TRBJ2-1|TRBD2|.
TGTGCCAGTAGTATTGTAGCGGGAGTCAATGAGCAGTTCTTC
CASSIVAGVNEQFF
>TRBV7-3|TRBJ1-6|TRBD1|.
TGTGCCAGCAGCTCGGGGACAGCGAGTAATTCACCCCTCCACTTT
CASSSGTASNSPLHF
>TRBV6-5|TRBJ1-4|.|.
TGTGCCAGCAAACGAACCAGCAGTTCTGAAAAACTGTTTTTT
CASKRTSSSEKLFF
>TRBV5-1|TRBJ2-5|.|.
TGCGCCAGCAGCTTGGGGTCGTCCAATTCCAGGGAGACCCAGTACTTC
CASSLGSSNSRETQYF
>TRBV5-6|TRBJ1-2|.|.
TGTGCCAGCAGCTTGTTCGGAAACTATGGCTACACCTTC
CASSLFGNYGYTF
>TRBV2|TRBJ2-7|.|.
TGTGCCAGCAGCCCCCCGACCGGGTTATCCGAGCAGTACTTC
CASSPPTGLSEQYF
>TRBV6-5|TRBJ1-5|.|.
TGTGCCAGCGGGGCAGGTAGTCAGCCCCAGCATTTT
CASGAGSQPQHF
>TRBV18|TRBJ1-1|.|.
TGTGCCAGCTCACCATCTACAGGGCCACGTGAAGCTTTCTTT
CASSPSTGPREAFF
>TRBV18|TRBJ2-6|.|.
TGTGCCAGCTCACCATACGTGGAAAGCTCTGGGGCCAACGTCCTGACTTTC
CASSPYVESSGANVLTF
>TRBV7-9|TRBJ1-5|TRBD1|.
TGTGCCAGCAGCCTACAGGGGGCAAGCAATCAGCCCCAGCATTTT
CASSLQGASNQPQHF
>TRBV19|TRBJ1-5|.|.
TGTGCCAGTAGCGCCCTAGGACGGGCAAATCAGCCCCAGCATTTT
CASSALGRANQPQHF
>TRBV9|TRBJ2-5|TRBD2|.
TGTGCCAGCAGCACCGGACTAGCGGGGGGAGGCCAAGAGACCCAGTACTTC
CASSTGLAGGGQETQYF
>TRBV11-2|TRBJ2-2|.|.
TGCGCCAGCAGTGATGACAGGATCACCGGGGAGCTGTTTTTT
CASSDDRITGELFF
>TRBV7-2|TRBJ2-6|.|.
TGTGCCAGCAGCCCTTCAGGGTTGGTTGGGGCCAACGTCCTGACTTTC
CASSPSGLVGANVLTF
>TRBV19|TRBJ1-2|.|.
TGTGCCAGTAGTGCGGGTCCAACTAACTATGGCTACACCTTC
CASSAGPTNYGYTF